The 8 T cell receptor beta chains below all came from one sample that was sequenced in a study of cytomegalovirus exposure and HLA in healthy donors. 60 Vbeta and 13 Jbeta primers were used in PCR. Assay used: immunoSEQ multiplex PCR; TCRdb lists only in-frame clones, some missing. The repertoire holds fewer than 150,000 clones, with more than 70% as singletons. Sequences were obtained from PBMCs. The receptors were gathered from a man aged 50 to 60 in good health and CMV-seropositive.

The chain links TRBV6-4 to TRBJ2-5; TRBD2 matches 10 bases. Germline lookup yields CDR1 MRHNA and CDR2 SNTAGT. V was clipped by 2 bases and J by 5 bases; unmatched bases: 5. The CDR3 is made up of 15 amino acids. The CDR3 here is CASSDKAGGLETQYF. In DNA, the CDR3 is TGTGCCAGCAGTGACAAAGCGGGAGGGTTGGAGACCCAGTACTTC.

The chain is built from TRBV28 and TRBJ2-4; TRBD2 matches at 13 bases. The CDR3 consists of 17 residues. Losses at the gene ends were 7 bases for V and 0 bases for J; bases not matched to a gene: 6. Germline V gene data show CDR1 as MDHEN and CDR2 as SYDVKM. The CDR3, as DNA: TGTGCCAGCACCCTGGGACTAGCGGGGTTAGCCAAAAACATTCAGTACTTC. It yields the protein CASTLGLAGLAKNIQYF. The entire variable domain, with the rest obtained from reference TRBV28 and TRBJ2-4, is as follows: DVKVTQSSRYLVKRTGEKVFLECVQDMDHENMFWYRQDPGLGLRLIYFSYDVKMKEKGDIPEGYSVSREKKERFSLILESASTNQTSMYLCASTLGLAGLAKNIQYFGAGTRLSVL.

This rearrangement joins TRBV11-1 to TRBJ2-1; TRBD1 aligns across 7 bases. The J segment lost 2 bases and the V segment lost 3 bases, leaving 1 base of the junction unmatched. The CDR3 has 14 residues. Germline V gene lookup returns CDR1 SGHAT and CDR2 FQDESV (reference sequence). CDR3 DNA: TGTGCCAGCAGCTTGGGGACAGCCTACAATGAGCAGTTCTTC. It encodes CASSLGTAYNEQFF.

This rearrangement joins TRBV6-1 to TRBJ2-7, with D possibly TRBD1 on 6 matching bases. From germline, CDR1 is MNHNS and CDR2 SASEGT. V was clipped by 9 bases and J by 2 bases, with 17 bases between them. CDR3 length: 14 amino acids. CDR3 sequence (DNA): TGTGCCAGTGGGGGACAACTTGTACCCTACGAGCAGTACTTC. Its protein product is CASGGQLVPYEQYF.

This clone appeared a few times. This rearrangement joins TRBV9 to TRBJ2-7; weak D call: TRBD2 (7 bases). The V end lost 3 bases, the J end lost 2 bases, and 15 bases lay between the germline ends. This CDR3 is 15 amino acids long. Per germline, CDR1 SGDLS and CDR2 YYNGEE. DNA for the CDR3: TGTGCCAGCAGCGGGGGGGGGACATCAACCTACGAGCAGTACTTC. This translates into CASSGGGTSTYEQYF.

The chain couples TRBV18 to TRBJ1-2; maybe TRBD1 (5 bases). The length of the CDR3 is 13 residues. The V end lost 2 bases, the J end lost 6 bases, and 10 bases lay between the germline ends. Germline CDR1 reads KGHSH; CDR2 reads LQKENI. The CDR3 sequence is CASSPAGGDGYTF. The CDR3 coding sequence is TGTGCCAGCTCACCAGCCGGGGGGGATGGCTACACCTTC.

This clone was seen once. Different DNA sequences within this sample yield the same CDR3. This sequence joins TRBV18 and TRBJ1-5; D ambiguous. V was shortened by 2 bases and J by 5 bases, with 7 bases between the two germline ends. The germline gives CDR1 KGHSH, CDR2 LQKENI. This CDR3 contains 13 residues. CDR3 DNA sequence: TGTGCCAGCTCACCAGACACATATCAGCCCCAGCATTTT. This gives the protein CASSPDTYQPQHF.

The chain employs TRBV27 and TRBJ1-5; no definite D call. The length of the CDR3 is 17 residues. Between the trimmed V and J ends, which lost 3 bases and 6 bases, there was a span of 21 bases. Germline values: CDR1 MNHEY, CDR2 SMNVEV (reference sequence). The chain's CDR3 is CASSFSPPGIKGQPQHF. In DNA form, the CDR3 reads TGTGCCAGCAGTTTCTCCCCCCCCGGGATTAAGGGTCAGCCCCAGCATTTT.